These 24 T cell receptor beta chains came from one sample sequenced in a study of cytomegalovirus exposure and HLA in healthy donors. Primers included in the PCR were 60 Vbeta and 13 Jbeta primers. Assay: immunoSEQ multiplex PCR; the TCRdb copy retains only in-frame clones and omits some. The sample has 84,000 or so clones, around 62% seen once. Sequences were obtained from PBMCs. The origin of the receptors is a woman under 40 in good health and CMV-seropositive.

This clone was found a few times. The chain couples TRBV5-6 to TRBJ1-5, with D unclear. The V end was cut by 4 bases, the J end by 6 bases, with 17 bases between. This CDR3 has 15 amino acids. Germline assignment: CDR1 SGHDT and CDR2 YYEEEE. The CDR3 here is CASSLWWRSGQPQHF. For the CDR3, the DNA is TGTGCCAGCAGCCTGTGGTGGAGGTCAGGTCAGCCCCAGCATTTT.

This clone was recorded only once. V usage is TRBV28 and J usage is TRBJ2-7, with TRBD2 as a possible D gene (7 bases). The CDR3 spans 12 residues. Trimming took 2 bases from V and 8 from J, leaving 10 bases between them. CDR1 and CDR2 (germline): MDHEN, SYDVKM. The CDR3 spells CASSLGGAKQYF. For the CDR3, the DNA is TGTGCCAGCAGTTTAGGGGGGGCTAAGCAGTACTTC.

This clone has more than one count but fewer than ten. The V call is TRBV5-6, the J call TRBJ1-2, with D unclear. The CDR3 spans 13 residues. The ends were cut back, 5 bases at V and 4 bases at J, with 12 bases in the middle. Germline CDR1 and CDR2: SGHDT and YYEEEE. In DNA form, the CDR3 reads TGTGCCAGCAGTCCTGATAGCAGCTATGGCTACACCTTC. Its translation is CASSPDSSYGYTF. Based on the CDR3 plus reference TRBV5-6 and TRBJ1-2, the full variable domain is DAGVTQSPTHLIKTRGQQVTLRCSPKSGHDTVSWYQQALGQGPQFIFQYYEEEERQRGNFPDRFSGHQFPNYSSELNVNALLLGDSALYLCASSPDSSYGYTFGSGTRLTVV.

The J gene is TRBJ2-3, the V gene TRBV5-1; D not resolved. Germline CDR1 and CDR2: SGHRS and YFSETQ. V was shortened by 0 bases and J by 6 bases, with 8 bases between the two germline ends. The CDR3 sequence is 13 residues long. The CDR3 loop is CASSLGSRDTQYF. In DNA form, the CDR3 reads TGCGCCAGCAGCTTGGGATCCAGGGATACGCAGTATTTT.

The V gene is TRBV27, the J gene TRBJ1-1, with D perhaps matching TRBD1 (5 bases). V was clipped by 6 bases and J by 2 bases, with 10 bases between them. Germline V CDR1 and CDR2: MNHEY, SMNVEV (reference sequence). CDR3 size: 13 residues. The CDR3 DNA follows: TGTGCCAGCAGCCCACAGGCAAACACTGAAGCTTTCTTT. Protein sequence: CASSPQANTEAFF.

V and J are TRBV4-3 and TRBJ2-1, with 7 bases lining up with TRBD2. The CDR3 length is 14 residues. J lost 4 bases, V lost 3 bases, and 3 bases had no gene match. Germline V gene sequence: CDR1 LGHNA, CDR2 YSLEER. The CDR3 sequence: CASSQLGGYNEQFF. DNA for the CDR3: TGCGCCAGCAGCCAGTTGGGGGGGTACAATGAGCAGTTCTTC.

The chain uses TRBV30 and TRBJ1-1; TRBD1 aligns across 7 bases. Losses at the gene ends were 3 bases for V and 1 base for J; bases not matched to a gene: 5. This CDR3 contains 14 residues. Germline values: CDR1 GTSNPN, CDR2 SVGIG (reference sequence). The CDR3 nucleotides read TGTGCCTGGAGGCCGGGACAGACGAACACTGAAGCTTTCTTT. This translates into CAWRPGQTNTEAFF.

The V gene is TRBV5-4, the J gene TRBJ2-3; D might be TRBD2 (6 bases). From germline, CDR1 is SGHNT and CDR2 YYREEE (reference sequence). The V gene lost 4 bases and the J gene lost 0 bases, with 12 bases spanning the gap. CDR3 length: 15 residues. CDR3 sequence (DNA): TGTGCCAGCAGCCGGGGGACCCTCAGCACAGATACGCAGTATTTT. Amino acid sequence: CASSRGTLSTDTQYF.

This clone has a handful of counts. V usage is TRBV19 and J usage is TRBJ1-5; 7 nucleotides align to TRBD1. The CDR3 is made up of 15 amino acids. Germline V gene data show CDR1 as LNHDA and CDR2 as SQIVND (reference sequence). V gave up 5 bases and J gave up 2 bases; unmatched junction bases: 6. DNA for the CDR3: TGTGCCAGTAGTGTCTGGGACAGCGGCAATCAGCCCCAGCATTTT. Its protein is CASSVWDSGNQPQHF.

This clone has only a few counts. The CDR3 protein is CASSFGAQEAFF. For the CDR3, the DNA is TGTGCCAGCAGTTTTGGTGCTCAGGAAGCTTTCTTT. The chain employs TRBV28 and TRBJ1-1; no clear D gene. This CDR3 has 12 residues. Trimming left V 3 bases short and J 8 bases short, with 10 bases between. Germline CDR1 and CDR2: MDHEN and SYDVKM.

This chain connects TRBV6-1 to TRBJ2-5; TRBD2 agrees at 8 bases. The end of the DNA is better explained by TRBJ2-7, so the J call may be wrong. This CDR3 region has 15 residues. CDR1 MNHNS and CDR2 SASEGT come from the germline V gene. For the CDR3, the DNA is TGTGCCAGCAGCAACTTAGCGGGAATAACCTACGAGCAGTACTTC. Its translation is CASSNLAGITYEQYF.

The V and J genes are TRBV5-6 and TRBJ2-7, with D possibly TRBD1 on 6 matching bases. CDR1 SGHDT and CDR2 YYEEEE come from the germline V gene. Trimming stripped 0 bases from V and 10 bases from J, with 17 bases between. The CDR3 runs to 14 residues. This CDR3 reads CASSLDRAGDNQYF. The DNA for the CDR3 is TGTGCCAGCAGCTTGGATAGGGCAGGGGATAATCAGTACTTC.

The V call is TRBV7-8, the J call TRBJ2-1, with 9 bases aligning to TRBD1. CDR3 length equals 15 residues. Germline CDR1 reads SGHVS; CDR2 reads FQNEAQ. The V segment lost 6 bases and the J segment 3 bases; nucleotides outside the gene matches: 6. CDR3 bases: TGTGCCAGCAGTCCTACAGGGGGCTACTACAATGAGCAGTTCTTC. The encoded protein is CASSPTGGYYNEQFF. The variable domain in full, completed from reference TRBV7-8 and TRBJ2-1, reads GAGVSQSPRYKVAKRGQDVALRCDPISGHVSLFWYQQALGQGPEFLTYFQNEAQLDKSGLPSDRFFAERPEGSVSTLKIQRTQQEDSAVYLCASSPTGGYYNEQFFGPGTRLTVL.

The genes are TRBV6-1 and TRBJ2-7, with 8 bases lining up with TRBD1. Looked up from germline, CDR1 is MNHNS and CDR2 is SASEGT. With V trimmed by 2 bases and J by 3 bases, 9 bases remained unmatched. CDR3 length: 16 amino acids. CDR3 coding DNA: TGTGCCAGCAGTGAAATCCTGGACAGGGTGCTCTACGAGCAGTACTTC. This codes for CASSEILDRVLYEQYF.

The rearrangement links TRBV19 to TRBJ1-2; 7 nucleotides agree with TRBD1. Losses at the gene ends were 5 bases for V and 3 bases for J; bases not matched to a gene: 6. The CDR3 runs 14 residues. The germline V gene has CDR1 LNHDA and CDR2 SQIVND (reference sequence). CDR3 amino acids: CASSETGNYYGYTF. CDR3 DNA: TGTGCCAGTAGTGAGACAGGGAACTACTATGGCTACACCTTC.

This chain connects TRBV5-6 to TRBJ2-7, with D tentatively TRBD2 (7 bases). Germline V lookup: CDR1 SGHDT, CDR2 YYEEEE. Trimming shortened V by 4 bases and J by 8 bases, and 13 bases separated the two germline ends. The CDR3 contains 12 residues. Here the CDR3 DNA reads TGTGCCAGCAGCGGGGGGGCGGGGAAGCAGTACTTC. Translating gives CASSGGAGKQYF.

The chain links TRBV18 to TRBJ1-1; 7 bases match TRBD1. The CDR3 loop spans 14 amino acids. Per the germline V gene, CDR1 is KGHSH and CDR2 is LQKENI. The J segment lost 4 bases and the V segment lost 6 bases, leaving 8 bases of the junction unmatched. The CDR3 here is CASSLGGPGTEAFF. CDR3 DNA sequence: TGTGCCAGCTCCTTAGGGGGCCCGGGCACTGAAGCTTTCTTT.

This chain connects TRBV5-1 to TRBJ1-6; 11 bases match TRBD1. There are 18 residues in the CDR3. The germline CDR1 and CDR2 sequences are SGHRS and YFSETQ. After removal of 4 bases from V and 3 bases from J, the junction contained 9 bases not matched to a gene. The CDR3 DNA reads as TGCGCCAGCAGCGCGGGACAGGGGGTCAACGACTATAATTCACCCCTCCACTTT. This gives the protein CASSAGQGVNDYNSPLHF. The full variable domain, with the rest looked up from reference TRBV5-1 and TRBJ1-6, is KAGVTQTPRYLIKTRGQQVTLSCSPISGHRSVSWYQQTPGQGLQFLFEYFSETQRNKGNFPGRFSGRQFSNSRSEMNVSTLELGDSALYLCASSAGQGVNDYNSPLHFGNGTRLTVT.

The V call is TRBV27, the J call TRBJ2-1, with D perhaps TRBD2 (6 bases). Germline V lookup: CDR1 MNHEY, CDR2 SMNVEV (reference sequence). There are 14 residues in the CDR3. V lost 6 bases, J lost 6 bases, and 15 bases lay in between. The CDR3 DNA is TGTGCCAGCAGGTCTCGTTGGACTATCAATGAGCAGTTCTTC. Translation gives CASRSRWTINEQFF.

CDR3 in amino acids: CASNGGNEQFF. The CDR3 bases are TGTGCCTCAAATGGGGGGAACGAGCAGTTCTTC. The chain has TRBV19 and TRBJ2-1; the D gene is possibly TRBD2 (6 bases). The ends were cut back, 11 bases at V and 10 bases at J, with 15 bases in the middle. Germline CDR1 is LNHDA and CDR2 is SQIVND (reference sequence). The CDR3 is made up of 11 amino acids.

The rearrangement uses TRBV6-6 and TRBJ1-4, with D unclear. This CDR3 has 13 amino acids. V lost 2 bases, J lost 9 bases, and 10 bases lay in between. From germline, CDR1 is MNHNY and CDR2 SVGAGI (reference sequence). Written as DNA, the CDR3 is TGTGCCAGCAGTTACAACCTCGAGCAAAAACTGTTTTTT. This translates into CASSYNLEQKLFF.

This sequence joins TRBV6-6 and TRBJ1-2; TRBD1 matches 8 bases. Germline CDR1 MNHNY, CDR2 SVGAGI (reference sequence). J was trimmed by 0 bases and V by 9 bases; bases with no gene match: 9. The CDR3 loop spans 15 amino acids. CDR3 nucleotide sequence: TGTGCCAGTTTGGATAACAGGGGGACTAACTATGGCTACACCTTC. It specifies CASLDNRGTNYGYTF.

The chain carries TRBV18 and TRBJ2-7, with TRBD1 matching 8 bases. The CDR3 length is 14 residues. CDR1 and CDR2 (germline): KGHSH, LQKENI. The V segment lost 1 base and the J segment 6 bases; nucleotides outside the gene matches: 5. The CDR3 loop is CASSPQGQAGEQYF. Here the CDR3 DNA reads TGTGCCAGCTCACCACAGGGACAGGCTGGCGAGCAGTACTTC.

This chain uses TRBV5-4 with TRBJ1-6, with 9 bases that match TRBD1. V trimming: 3 bases; J trimming: 7 bases; junction bases outside the gene matches: 8. The CDR3 totals 16 residues. Germline values: CDR1 SGHNT, CDR2 YYREEE (reference sequence). The CDR3 DNA reads as TGTGCCAGCAGCTCGGGGGCCGGACAGGGGAATTCACCCCTCCACTTT. Its protein is CASSSGAGQGNSPLHF. The complete variable domain, with remaining parts taken from reference TRBV5-4 and TRBJ1-6, reads ETGVTQSPTHLIKTRGQQVTLRCSSQSGHNTVSWYQQALGQGPQFIFQYYREEENGRGNFPPRFSGLQFPNYSSELNVNALELDDSALYLCASSSGAGQGNSPLHFGNGTRLTVT.